These 27 T cell receptor beta chains were sequenced from one sample in a study of Graves' ophthalmopathy and Graves' hyperthyroidism. Amplifying from RNA transcripts, the study obtained TCR beta CDR3 regions. The workflow started with a first-round RT-PCR run with HTBI primers and then moved on to a second-round multiplex PCR. In TCRdb, the multiplex PCR reads were re-called with MiXCR into one record per CDR3 protein. The sample consists of some 400,000 distinct CDR3 sequences, roughly 18% of them appearing once. What was sequenced was peripheral blood. These receptors were collected from a young woman with Graves' ophthalmopathy.

This clonotype was picked up many times. This chain uses TRBV30 with TRBJ1-1; no reliable D call. CDR3 length: 15 residues. Trimming took 0 bases from V and 1 from J, leaving 12 bases between them. The V gene's germline CDR1 is GTSNPN and CDR2 SVGIG (reference sequence). Written as DNA, the CDR3 is TGTGCCTGGAGTGTACTCGGGGAAGGGAACACTGAAGCTTTCTTT. This codes for CAWSVLGEGNTEAFF.

This clonotype appeared many times. Germline and junction disagree at one end, which may indicate a read error. This sequence joins TRBV5-8 and TRBJ2-7, with 8 nucleotides matching TRBD2. The CDR3 has 14 residues. The germline CDR1 and CDR2 sequences are SGHTS and YDEGEE. In DNA form, the CDR3 reads TGTGCCAGCAGCTTGACTAGCGGTACCTACGGGCAGTACTTC. As protein: CASSLTSGTYGQYF.

This clonotype was found many times. This chain joins TRBV7-2 and TRBJ2-7; D remains ambiguous. The CDR3 consists of 12 residues. The germline gives CDR1 SGHTA, CDR2 FQGNSA. The V end lost 5 bases, the J end lost 0 bases, and 5 bases lay between the germline ends. This CDR3 reads CASSQISYEQYF. The DNA of the CDR3 is TGTGCCAGCAGCCAAATCTCCTACGAGCAGTACTTC.

This clonotype was found many times. The J gene is TRBJ2-6, the V gene TRBV6-5; D uncertain. The CDR3 loop spans 12 amino acids. V was trimmed by 2 bases and J by 4 bases, leaving 0 bases between them. Germline assignment: CDR1 MNHEY and CDR2 SVGAGI. DNA of the CDR3: TGTGCCAGCAGTTACGGGGCCAACGTCCTGACTTTC. Translating gives CASSYGANVLTF.

This clonotype has ten or more counts. V usage is TRBV5-1 and J usage is TRBJ2-2; TRBD1 might be the D (5 bases). CDR3 length: 16 amino acids. The V and J ends lost 5 bases and 5 bases respectively, with 19 bases between them. Per germline, CDR1 SGHRS and CDR2 YFSETQ. The CDR3 DNA sequence: TGCGCCAGCAGTTTGTCGACAGATAGAATGACCGGGGAGCTGTTTTTT. It encodes CASSLSTDRMTGELFF.

Ten or more counts support this clonotype. This chain uses TRBV2 with TRBJ2-7, with D unresolved. The V gene's germline CDR1 is SNHLY and CDR2 FYNNEI. This CDR3 comprises 17 residues. V shed 6 bases and J shed 0 bases, with 21 bases lying between them. The CDR3 DNA is TGTGCCAGCAGCAAGATAACAATGACACTCGGCTCCTACGAGCAGTACTTC. This codes for CASSKITMTLGSYEQYF.

The sample holds many counts of this clonotype. The rearrangement links TRBV27 to TRBJ2-2; D possibly corresponds to TRBD2 (6 bases). From germline, CDR1 is MNHEY and CDR2 SMNVEV (reference sequence). This CDR3 has 15 amino acids. V was clipped by 10 bases and J by 4 bases, with 19 bases between them. The DNA of the CDR3 is TGTGCCACCGCTACGAAGGACGGGAGCACCGGGGAGCTGTTTTTT. It yields the protein CATATKDGSTGELFF.

This clonotype occurred many times. V and J are TRBV20-1 and TRBJ1-6; D gene unclear. With 0 bases removed from V and 0 bases from J, the gap between germline ends came to 15 bases. Per germline, CDR1 DFQATT and CDR2 SNEGSKA (reference sequence). This CDR3 spans 18 amino acids. The CDR3, as DNA: TGCAGTGCTAGAGATCCCAACTCTCTTAGCTCCTATAATTCACCCCTCCACTTT. Its protein product is CSARDPNSLSSYNSPLHF.

This clonotype was seen ten or more times. The rearrangement links TRBV15 to TRBJ2-2, with D possibly called TRBD1 or TRBD2 (6 bases each). The CDR3 spans 16 residues. Germline lookup yields CDR1 LNHNV and CDR2 YYDKDF (reference sequence). The V gene lost 6 bases and the J gene lost 5 bases, with 19 bases spanning the gap. Here the CDR3 reads CATSLRMGGKTGELFF. CDR3 coding DNA: TGTGCCACCAGTCTTCGCATGGGGGGCAAGACCGGGGAGCTGTTTTTT.

The table lists this clonotype with many counts. The chain uses TRBV6-2 or TRBV6-3 and TRBJ1-1; 7 bases agree with TRBD1. V shed 6 bases, J shed 2 bases, and the junction held 9 bases outside the gene matches. CDR1 is MNHEY, CDR2 SVGEGT, per germline. This CDR3 is built from 15 residues. The CDR3 DNA reads TGTGCCAGCAGGAAAAACAGGGGCCGAAACACTGAAGCTTTCTTT. Protein: CASRKNRGRNTEAFF.

This clonotype was counted many times. CDR3 nucleotide sequence: TGTGCCACCTCCGGAGGGACAGGGTCTGGCTACACCTTC. Encoded protein: CATSGGTGSGYTF. J is TRBJ1-2 and V is TRBV15; TRBD1 matches 9 bases. The trim removed 8 bases at V and 7 bases at J, leaving 8 bases unmatched. Germline loops: CDR1 LNHNV, CDR2 YYDKDF (reference sequence). CDR3 size: 13 residues.

Many counts were recorded for this clonotype. The chain is built from TRBV7-8 and TRBJ1-5; D possibly corresponds to TRBD1 (5 bases). CDR1 is SGHVS and CDR2 is FQNEAQ in the germline V gene. CDR3 length: 15 amino acids. Trimming cost V 7 bases and J 1 base, with 14 bases left between them. The CDR3 loop reads CASTFTGGSNQPQHF. In DNA, the CDR3 is TGTGCCAGCACCTTTACAGGAGGGAGCAATCAGCCCCAGCATTTT.

With regard to this clonotype: Possible read error: a much larger clone is one base away. The V call is TRBV6-2 or TRBV6-3, the J call TRBJ1-5, with D possibly matching TRBD1 (6 bases). The CDR3 spans 14 residues. The germline gives CDR1 MNHEY, CDR2 SVGEGT. V lost 2 bases and J 7 bases, leaving 12 bases between the germline ends. The CDR3 region is CASSYHRVKQPQHF. The CDR3 DNA sequence: TGTGCCAGCAGTTACCACAGGGTAAAACAGCCCCAGCATTTT.

This clonotype was seen repeatedly, ten times or more. The chain uses TRBV4-2 and TRBJ1-1; D not resolved. Trimming removed 0 bases at V and 6 bases at J, with 11 bases between. The CDR3 spans 14 residues. CDR1 and CDR2 (germline): LGHNA, YNFKEQ. The DNA of the CDR3 is TGTGCCAGCAGCCAAGAAAGGGCAGTATCTGAAGCTTTCTTT. It encodes CASSQERAVSEAFF.

Concerning this clonotype itself: This may stem from a read error, because a much larger clone lies one nucleotide away. This sequence joins TRBV10-3 and TRBJ2-7, with 9 bases matching TRBD1. V lost 8 bases to trimming and J lost 7 bases; unmatched junction nucleotides: 9. The CDR3 extends over 13 amino acids. The germline V gene encodes CDR1 ENHRY and CDR2 SYGVKD. The CDR3 DNA reads TGTGCCATCGGTGGGACAGGGTGGTGGGAGCAGTACTTC. Its translation is CAIGGTGWWEQYF.

This clonotype was detected many times. This chain connects TRBV6-5 to TRBJ2-7; D might be TRBD2 (6 bases). Germline V gene sequence: CDR1 MNHEY, CDR2 SVGAGI. CDR3 length: 15 amino acids. V dropped 2 bases and J dropped 3 bases, with 14 bases sitting between them. The CDR3 bases are TGTGCCAGCAGTTACGACCCGCCTAGCGACTACGAGCAGTACTTC. Protein product: CASSYDPPSDYEQYF.

This clonotype has at least ten counts. The rearrangement uses TRBV5-5 and TRBJ1-5; D is perhaps TRBD1 (5 bases). CDR1 and CDR2 from the germline V gene are SGHKS and YYEKEE (reference sequence). The CDR3 is 15 amino acids. The V and J ends lost 4 bases and 0 bases respectively, with 11 bases between them. Written as DNA, the CDR3 is TGTGCCAGCAGCGCCGGGACTCTTAGCAATCAGCCCCAGCATTTT. Protein product: CASSAGTLSNQPQHF.

This clonotype was recorded a few times. This chain connects TRBV27 to TRBJ1-2; the D gene is possibly TRBD1 (5 bases). V was cut by 4 bases and J by 6 bases, with 15 bases left in between. The germline V gene has CDR1 MNHEY and CDR2 SMNVEV (reference sequence). The CDR3 is made up of 14 amino acids. CDR3 sequence: CASSSWDGRNGYTF. CDR3 nucleotide sequence: TGTGCCAGCAGTTCCTGGGACGGAAGGAATGGCTACACCTTC.

The chain recombines TRBV29-1 with TRBJ1-5; perhaps TRBD1 as D (6 bases). This CDR3 has 13 amino acids. Germline V lookup: CDR1 SQVTM, CDR2 ANQGSEA. Trimming pared 5 bases from V and 6 bases from J, leaving 14 bases between. CDR3 bases: TGCAGCGTTCGGAACAGGGAGGGTCAGCCCCAGCATTTT. Translating it yields CSVRNREGQPQHF.

This clonotype showed up many times. J is TRBJ1-1 and V is TRBV6-2 or TRBV6-3; possibly TRBD1 for D (5 bases). V dropped 6 bases and J dropped 6 bases, with 11 bases sitting between them. CDR3 size: 12 residues. Germline values: CDR1 MNHEY, CDR2 SVGEGT. CDR3 nucleotides: TGTGCCAGCAGCTCGAGGGGTGCTGAAGCTTTCTTT. Protein product: CASSSRGAEAFF.

This clonotype occurred many times. CDR3 bases: TGTGCCAGCAGTTGGGAGCGAAGCAATCAGCCCCAGCATTTT. It yields the protein CASSWERSNQPQHF. V is TRBV28 and J is TRBJ1-5; D gene uncertain. CDR1 is MDHEN and CDR2 is SYDVKM in the germline V gene. V was shortened by 4 bases and J by 1 base, with 8 bases between the two germline ends. This CDR3 spans 14 amino acids.

This clonotype showed up just once. The chain is built from TRBV6-2 or TRBV6-3 and TRBJ2-5; no clear D gene. Germline CDR1 reads MNHEY; CDR2 reads SVGEGT. There are 14 residues in the CDR3. Deletions cut 2 bases from V and 2 bases from J, with 9 bases between. CDR3 sequence: CASSYNGRQETQYF. The CDR3, as DNA: TGTGCCAGCAGTTACAACGGTCGTCAAGAGACCCAGTACTTC.

This clonotype was counted ten times or more. The chain carries TRBV5-1 and TRBJ1-1, with TRBD1 as a possible D gene (5 bases). CDR1 and CDR2 (germline): SGHRS, YFSETQ. V was clipped by 3 bases and J by 0 bases, with 9 bases between them. The CDR3 has 14 residues. This chain's CDR3 is CASSSAGVNTEAFF. CDR3 DNA: TGCGCCAGCAGCTCGGCGGGGGTGAACACTGAAGCTTTCTTT.

Ten or more counts support this clonotype. The genes are TRBV6-5 and TRBJ1-2, with a tentative D call TRBD1 (5 bases). CDR1 is MNHEY and CDR2 is SVGAGI in the germline V gene. Trimming took off 4 bases at V and 0 bases at J, with 9 bases between the two ends. The CDR3 spans 14 residues. The CDR3 DNA reads TGTGCCAGCAGTTTTAGGGGAACTAACTATGGCTACACCTTC. Amino acids: CASSFRGTNYGYTF.

The sample holds many counts of this clonotype. In DNA, the CDR3 is TGCGCCAGCAGCCAAGATAACCTTAGGAGCTCCTATAATTCACCCCTCCACTTT. It codes for CASSQDNLRSSYNSPLHF. The J gene is TRBJ1-6, the V gene TRBV4-1; D remains unclear. There are 18 residues in the CDR3. V lost 0 bases and J lost 0, with 12 bases in between. Germline V gives CDR1 MGHRA, CDR2 YSYEKL.

J is TRBJ1-6 and V is TRBV5-1, with no clear D. Germline assignment: CDR1 SGHRS and CDR2 YFSETQ. The V end lost 4 bases, the J end lost 8 bases, and 10 bases lay between the germline ends. The CDR3 has 13 residues. The CDR3: CASSPAEDSPLHF. The CDR3, as DNA: TGCGCCAGCAGCCCGGCGGAGGATTCACCCCTCCACTTT.

There are many counts of this clonotype. The V and J genes are TRBV7-2 and TRBJ2-5; D is possibly TRBD2 (6 bases). This CDR3 has 12 residues. The germline V gene has CDR1 SGHTA and CDR2 FQGNSA. The V end was cut by 3 bases, the J end by 7 bases, with 9 bases between. The CDR3 DNA is TGTGCCAGCAGCTTGCCCGGGAGGACCCAGTACTTC. Amino acid sequence: CASSLPGRTQYF.